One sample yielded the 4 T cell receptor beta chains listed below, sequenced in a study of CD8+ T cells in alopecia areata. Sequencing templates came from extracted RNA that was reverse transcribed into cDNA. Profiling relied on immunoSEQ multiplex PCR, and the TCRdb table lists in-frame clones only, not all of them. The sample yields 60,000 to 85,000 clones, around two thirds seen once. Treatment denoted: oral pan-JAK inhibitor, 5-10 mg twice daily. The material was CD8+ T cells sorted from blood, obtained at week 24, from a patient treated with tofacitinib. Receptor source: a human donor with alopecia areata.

The CDR3 sequence: CASSLVSVQETQYF. The CDR3 region has the DNA TGCGCCAGCAGCTTGGTCTCAGTCCAAGAGACCCAGTACTTC. The rearrangement links TRBV5-1 to TRBJ2-5; unclear D gene. The CDR3 is made up of 14 amino acids. Germline V gene data show CDR1 as SGHRS and CDR2 as YFSETQ. V was shortened by 0 bases and J by 1 base, with 7 bases between the two germline ends.

The CDR3 DNA reads TGCGCCAGCAGCCGAACCGGGACACAGAACTATGGCTACACCTTC. Translated, it gives CASSRTGTQNYGYTF. V is TRBV5-1 and J is TRBJ1-2, with TRBD1 as a possible D gene (6 bases). V lost 4 bases, J lost 2 bases, and 15 bases lay in between. Germline-derived CDR1 and CDR2 are SGHRS and YFSETQ. The CDR3 has 15 residues.

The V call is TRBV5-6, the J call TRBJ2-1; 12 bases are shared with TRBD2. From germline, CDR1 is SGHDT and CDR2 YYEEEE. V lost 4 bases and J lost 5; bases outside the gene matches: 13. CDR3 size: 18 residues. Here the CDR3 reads CASSGPYRSSGGDNEQFF. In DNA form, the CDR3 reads TGTGCCAGCAGCGGACCGTACAGGTCTAGCGGGGGGGACAATGAGCAGTTCTTC.

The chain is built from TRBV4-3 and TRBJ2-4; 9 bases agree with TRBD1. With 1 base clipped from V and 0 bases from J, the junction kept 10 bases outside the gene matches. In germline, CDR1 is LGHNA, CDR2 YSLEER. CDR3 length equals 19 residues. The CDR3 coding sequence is TGCGCCAGCAGCCAAGGGCGTACAGGGGGCCTTCTAGCCAAAAACATTCAGTACTTC. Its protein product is CASSQGRTGGLLAKNIQYF.